This T cell receptor beta chain is drawn from a study of shared clonotypes between healthy human individuals. General observations from the study: Only blood underwent sampling, and tissue repertoires likely differ.

CD45RO negativity and positive selection for CCR7 defined naive CD8 cells, a population that excluded terminally differentiated effector memory CD45RA+ cells. Participating donors were healthy, HIV-negative adults free of recent acute infections or vaccinations. About this clone: The antigen is not known.

Genomic DNA of every subset was divided equally among multiple immunoSEQ plates. Some clones are missing from TCRdb's copy, which holds only in-frame ones; the method was immunoSEQ multiplex PCR. The sample has about 1,900,000 clones, approximately 95% seen once. The sequence came from a man between 18 and 35 years old in good health. Sequencing was performed on naive CD8+ T cells sorted from blood.

CDR3 nucleotide sequence: TGTGCCAGCAGCTTAGAGGGTACCGGGGAGCTGTTTTTT. It translates to CASSLEGTGELFF. The rearrangement links TRBV5-8 to TRBJ2-2, with D tentatively TRBD2 (5 bases). Germline V CDR1 and CDR2: SGHTS, YDEGEE. Trimming cost V 2 bases and J 5 bases, with 7 bases left between them. This CDR3 is 13 amino acids long.